The 22 T cell receptor beta chains listed next were all sequenced from one sample in a study of T cell repertoires in urothelial bladder cancer (dated by TCRdb to between 2017 and 2020). The receptor library was made with the immunoSEQ multiplex PCR assay. TCRdb stores this immuneACCESS table with in-frame sequences only. Part of the clones is absent; in the studies checked, under half of the shortfall reflects unresolved V genes, and no reason is known for the rest. The sample table holds about 13,000 clones, of which around 64% were seen once. In total, the top ten clones hold less than 9% of the sample. The sequenced sample was tumor-infiltrating cells from bladder cancer. The source is a human donor with urothelial carcinoma.

This sequence joins TRBV13 and TRBJ2-1, with D unclear. The ends were cut back, 1 base at V and 4 bases at J, with 11 bases in the middle. This CDR3 spans 15 amino acids. Germline lookup yields CDR1 PRHDT and CDR2 FYEKMQ (reference sequence). The CDR3 loop reads CASSLEGFAYNEQFF. The CDR3 DNA reads TGTGCCAGCAGCTTAGAGGGTTTTGCGTACAATGAGCAGTTCTTC. The full variable domain, completed using reference TRBV13 and TRBJ2-1, is AAGVIQSPRHLIKEKRETATLKCYPIPRHDTVYWYQQGPGQDPQFLISFYEKMQSDKGSIPDRFSAQQFSDYHSELNMSSLELGDSALYFCASSLEGFAYNEQFFGPGTRLTVL.

This clone was observed a single time. The chain employs TRBV7-3 and TRBJ2-1, with TRBD2 identical over 11 bases. Germline CDR1 is SGHTA and CDR2 is FQGTGA. The CDR3 sequence is 14 residues long. After removal of 3 bases from V and 9 bases from J, the junction contained 4 bases not matched to a gene. Written as DNA, the CDR3 is TGTGCCAGCAGCTTTAGCGGGGGGGCACCTGAGCAGTTCTTC. Protein product: CASSFSGGAPEQFF.

The chain couples TRBV15 to TRBJ2-7, with D possibly being TRBD2 (7 bases). V lost 11 bases to trimming and J lost 1 base, with 15 bases between them. Germline V gene data show CDR1 as LNHNV and CDR2 as YYDKDF (reference sequence). This CDR3 is built from 13 residues. CDR3 in DNA: TGTGCCGCGACGGAGGGGGGGTCCTACGAGCAGTACGTC. It specifies CAATEGGSYEQYV.

The genes are TRBV5-4 and TRBJ2-3; TRBD2 aligns across 10 bases. Germline CDR1 is SGHNT and CDR2 is YYREEE (reference sequence). Germline trimming cut 3 bases from V and 4 bases from J; bases unmatched to any gene: 11. The CDR3 is 17 amino acids. The CDR3 coding sequence is TGTGCCAGCAGCTCGGGGGAGGGACTAGCGAGGGCAGATACGCAGTATTTT. It translates to CASSSGEGLARADTQYF.

This chain uses TRBV19 with TRBJ2-1; D remains ambiguous. This CDR3 is 14 amino acids long. Trimming removed 3 bases at V and 6 bases at J, with 12 bases between. Germline V gene lookup returns CDR1 LNHDA and CDR2 SQIVND (reference sequence). DNA for the CDR3: TGTGCCAGTAGTATTAGGAAAAATCCCAATGAGCAGTTCTTC. Its protein product is CASSIRKNPNEQFF.

The chain employs TRBV10-1 and TRBJ2-4; the D gene is possibly TRBD1 (5 bases). CDR1 and CDR2 (germline): WNHNN, SYGVQD (reference sequence). CDR3 length: 15 amino acids. Trimming pared 6 bases from V and 0 bases from J, leaving 12 bases between. The CDR3 bases are TGCGCCAGCAGGCCAGGGTTTTTAGCCAAAAACATTCAGTACTTC. As protein: CASRPGFLAKNIQYF.

This clone came up a few times. The CDR3 sequence: CASSLAAEGTGELFF. DNA of the CDR3: TGCGCCAGCAGCTTGGCCGCGGAAGGTACCGGGGAGCTGTTTTTT. V and J are TRBV5-1 and TRBJ2-2; D is uncertain. V gave up 0 bases and J gave up 5 bases, with 11 bases separating them. Germline CDR1 reads SGHRS; CDR2 reads YFSETQ. This CDR3 is built from 15 residues.

This clone was counted a few times. The chain uses TRBV29-1 and TRBJ2-5; D remains ambiguous. Looked up from germline, CDR1 is SQVTM and CDR2 is ANQGSEA. CDR3 length equals 13 residues. V lost 4 bases to trimming and J lost 1 base, with 10 bases between them. The CDR3 sequence: CSVVYRRQETQYF. The CDR3 nucleotides are TGCAGCGTTGTTTACCGGCGCCAAGAGACCCAGTACTTC.

This chain uses TRBV7-3 with TRBJ2-3; the match to TRBD2 covers 16 bases. The CDR3 is 17 residues long. CDR1 SGHTA and CDR2 FQGTGA come from the germline V gene. The V and J ends lost 5 bases and 4 bases, in that order; junction bases with no gene match: 6. CDR3 in amino acids: CASSPGLAGGRSDTQYF. CDR3 sequence (DNA): TGTGCCAGCAGCCCGGGACTAGCGGGGGGGCGCTCAGATACGCAGTATTTT.

The chain uses TRBV29-1 and TRBJ1-5; 11 bases agree with TRBD1. CDR1 is SQVTM, CDR2 ANQGSEA, per germline. CDR3 length equals 15 residues. Trimming took 4 bases from V and 2 from J; bases not matched to a gene: 4. CDR3 residues: CSVGTGGVGNQPQHF. DNA of the CDR3: TGCAGCGTTGGGACAGGGGGCGTCGGCAATCAGCCCCAGCATTTT.

This chain connects TRBV2 to TRBJ1-1; a possible D gene is TRBD1 (6 bases). The CDR3 spans 13 residues. V was shortened by 3 bases and J by 5 bases, with 10 bases between the two germline ends. Germline V gene lookup returns CDR1 SNHLY and CDR2 FYNNEI. CDR3 in amino acids: CASSEEGGTEAFF. CDR3 nucleotides: TGTGCCAGCAGTGAGGAGGGGGGGACTGAAGCTTTCTTT. The whole variable domain, filled in from reference TRBV2 and TRBJ1-1, reads EPEVTQTPSHQVTQMGQEVILRCVPISNHLYFYWYRQILGQKVEFLVSFYNNEISEKSEIFDDQFSVERPDGSNFTLKIRSTKLEDSAMYFCASSEEGGTEAFFGQGTRLTVV.

V and J are TRBV11-3 and TRBJ2-2; no reliable D call. Looked up from germline, CDR1 is SGHNT and CDR2 is YENEEA. Trimming pared 7 bases from V and 3 bases from J, leaving 12 bases between. The CDR3 totals 14 residues. CDR3 in amino acids: CASTDLPDTGELFF. CDR3 sequence (DNA): TGTGCCAGCACCGATCTTCCGGACACCGGGGAGCTGTTTTTT.

J is TRBJ2-2 and V is TRBV7-3; weak D call: TRBD1 (6 bases). Germline CDR1 SGHTA, CDR2 FQGTGA. The CDR3 sequence is 16 residues long. V was cut by 3 bases and J by 1 base, with 12 bases left in between. For the CDR3, the DNA is TGTGCCAGCAGCTTCCGCCAGGGGCTGAACACCGGGGAGCTGTTTTTT. Translating gives CASSFRQGLNTGELFF.

This chain uses TRBV5-1 with TRBJ2-7; no firm D call. Between the trimmed V and J ends, which lost 0 bases and 2 bases, there was a span of 9 bases. Germline loops: CDR1 SGHRS, CDR2 YFSETQ. The CDR3 runs 14 residues. CDR3 sequence (DNA): TGCGCCAGCAGCTTGGTTGTATCCCCCTACGAGCAGTACTTC. It specifies CASSLVVSPYEQYF.

J is TRBJ2-3 and V is TRBV18, with D hard to call. Trimming stripped 5 bases from V and 5 bases from J, with 5 bases between. The CDR3 runs 11 residues. Germline CDR1 reads KGHSH; CDR2 reads LQKENI. The CDR3 DNA reads as TGTGCCAGCTCAGCCAAAGATACGCAGTATTTT. Translation gives CASSAKDTQYF.

The rearrangement links TRBV7-8 to TRBJ1-5, with TRBD1 matching 7 bases. V lost 5 bases to trimming and J lost 6 bases; unmatched junction nucleotides: 10. Germline-derived CDR1 and CDR2 are SGHVS and FQNEAQ. The CDR3 length is 15 residues. The CDR3 DNA is TGTGCCAGCAGCAACGGACAGGAATTATTTCAGCCCCAGCATTTT. Translating it yields CASSNGQELFQPQHF.

The chain has TRBV5-1 and TRBJ1-5, with 9 positions matching TRBD1. Germline assignment: CDR1 SGHRS and CDR2 YFSETQ. With V trimmed by 4 bases and J by 4 bases, 6 bases remained unmatched. The CDR3 extends over 15 amino acids. The CDR3 DNA sequence: TGCGCCAGCAGCACGGGACAGGGCGCTAATCAGCCCCAGCATTTT. Translating gives CASSTGQGANQPQHF.

The chain is built from TRBV7-9 and TRBJ2-3; TRBD1 is a possible D gene (6 bases). This CDR3 is 16 amino acids long. Trimming pared 5 bases from V and 2 bases from J, leaving 17 bases between. The germline V gene encodes CDR1 SEHNR and CDR2 FQNEAQ (reference sequence). CDR3 protein: CASSLITGTFTDTQYF. The CDR3 DNA follows: TGTGCCAGCAGCCTAATTACTGGGACATTCACAGATACGCAGTATTTT. Full variable domain (rest looked up from reference TRBV7-9 and TRBJ2-3): DTGVSQNPRHKITKRGQNVTFRCDPISEHNRLYWYRQTLGQGPEFLTYFQNEAQLEKSRLLSDRFSAERPKGSFSTLEIQRTEQGDSAMYLCASSLITGTFTDTQYFGPGTRLTVL.

This clone was observed a handful of times. This chain connects TRBV5-1 to TRBJ2-1, with 12 bases that match TRBD2. Looked up from germline, CDR1 is SGHRS and CDR2 is YFSETQ. This CDR3 has 19 residues. V trimming: 4 bases; J trimming: 0 bases; junction bases outside the gene matches: 11. CDR3 DNA sequence: TGCGCCAGCAGCCTACGACTAGCGGGGGCCCCGAGCTCCTACAATGAGCAGTTCTTC. Its protein product is CASSLRLAGAPSSYNEQFF. Full variable domain (missing parts from reference TRBV5-1 and TRBJ2-1): KAGVTQTPRYLIKTRGQQVTLSCSPISGHRSVSWYQQTPGQGLQFLFEYFSETQRNKGNFPGRFSGRQFSNSRSEMNVSTLELGDSALYLCASSLRLAGAPSSYNEQFFGPGTRLTVL.

V and J are TRBV12-5 and TRBJ2-7, with 11 positions matching TRBD1. Germline V CDR1 and CDR2: LGHNT, FRNRAP. The V segment lost 0 bases and the J segment 0 bases; nucleotides outside the gene matches: 10. CDR3 length: 19 residues. The CDR3 loop reads CASGLVGTGQGVRSYEQYV. Written as DNA, the CDR3 is TGTGCTAGTGGTTTGGTAGGGACGGGACAGGGGGTCCGCTCCTACGAGCAGTACGTC.

The chain links TRBV27 to TRBJ1-5; D is uncertain. CDR3 length: 17 residues. V was pared by 5 bases and J by 7 bases, with 24 bases between. Germline assignment: CDR1 MNHEY and CDR2 SMNVEV (reference sequence). Here the CDR3 reads CASSLGVVLGNWQPQHF. CDR3 coding DNA: TGTGCCAGCAGTCTCGGGGTTGTCCTGGGGAATTGGCAGCCCCAGCATTTT.

The rearrangement uses TRBV5-6 and TRBJ1-6; 8 bases match TRBD1. CDR3 length: 15 residues. Trimming cost V 5 bases and J 6 bases; bases outside gene matches: 7. Germline CDR1 SGHDT, CDR2 YYEEEE. The CDR3 protein is CASRTRGPFNSPLHF. The CDR3 DNA is TGTGCCAGCAGGACCAGGGGGCCATTTAATTCACCCCTCCACTTT.